This TCR beta chain was recovered during a study of shared clonotypes between healthy human individuals. Turning to the study itself: Researchers drew samples from two women and a few men aged 18 to 49. General study points: About 5% was the fraction of naive CD4 clonotypes found shared across several donors. Incompleteness in sorted-subset sequencing, despite large depth, was shown by rarefaction.

Memory CD4+ cells were the fraction left after CD45RA+ naive selection. Comment on this clone: Its specificity is unknown.

Some clones are missing from TCRdb's copy, which holds only in-frame ones; the method was immunoSEQ multiplex PCR. Seen here are over a million clones, about 75% observed once, and the top ten hold less than 1.5%. This CDR3 has 16 residues. Germline CDR1 and CDR2: SGHTA and FQGNSA. The V and J ends lost 1 base and 3 bases respectively, with 14 bases between them. The rearrangement uses TRBV7-2 and TRBJ2-3; the D gene is possibly TRBD2 (6 bases). Sequencing input: memory CD4+ T cells sorted from blood. Stated subset: CD45RA-negative fraction. The clonotype comes from a man aged 18 to 30 in good health. The CDR3 DNA sequence: TGTGCCAGCAGCTTAGGAGGACGGGGGAGGACAGATACGCAGTATTTT. It yields the protein CASSLGGRGRTDTQYF.